This TCR beta chain was sequenced during a study of blood T cell repertoires in COVID-19. V lost 3 bases to trimming and J lost 1 base; unmatched junction nucleotides: 8. This CDR3 comprises 17 residues. The germline V gene encodes CDR1 SGHDT and CDR2 YYEEEE. In the original analysis: It was from reference gene primer amplification that nucleated cell counts were estimated. Repertoires were generated with immunoSEQ multiplex PCR, while TCRdb's copy carries only in-frame clones and drops some. That table supplies the V and J calls and clone size; D and trimming were determined from the DNA. The sample lists hundreds of thousands of clones, approximately 86% occurring once. The Seattle patients joined while their infection was active and were tracked longitudinally afterward.

The TCR sequence derives from a woman aged 70-85 years with COVID-19, enrolled during active disease. Sequencing input: peripheral blood. The chain carries TRBV5-6 and TRBJ1-2, with 11 nucleotides matching TRBD1. The CDR3 spells CASSSPGGQGDNYGYTF. CDR3 bases: TGTGCCAGCAGCTCGCCTGGGGGACAGGGGGATAACTATGGCTACACCTTC. Full variable domain (rest looked up from reference TRBV5-6 and TRBJ1-2): DAGVTQSPTHLIKTRGQQVTLRCSPKSGHDTVSWYQQALGQGPQFIFQYYEEEERQRGNFPDRFSGHQFPNYSSELNVNALLLGDSALYLCASSSPGGQGDNYGYTFGSGTRLTVV.